Each of the 17 T cell receptor beta chains below was sequenced from the same sample in a study of Tregs in tolerant kidney transplant recipients. Recipients received nonmyeloablative bone marrow transplants from related graft donors, with transient mixed chimerism. Clones were read by immunoSEQ multiplex PCR, and TCRdb kept only the in-frame ones, dropping some. In total, the table holds nearly 15,000 clones. This specimen was CD4+ T cells from blood (PBMCs), taken 12 months after the transplant. The receptors come from a human patient who received a combined kidney and bone marrow transplant. Some T cells may be graft donor cells.

Comment on this clone: The CDR3 goes on 3 residues after the read ends, and that part is filled in from the germline J gene. This chain links TRBV5-1 with TRBJ2-3, with 7 bases fitting TRBD2. Germline V gives CDR1 SGHRS, CDR2 YFSETQ. The CDR3 sequence is 15 residues long. V shed 4 bases, J shed 6 bases, and the junction held 11 bases outside the gene matches. The sequenced CDR3 bases are TGCGCCAGCAGCCCCGGACTAGTAGGTGGGGATACG. It encodes CASSPGLVGGDT. The entire CDR3 sequence reads CASSPGLVGGDTQYF.

Of note for this clone: The read ends 3 residues before the CDR3 terminus; that terminus is restored from the germline J gene. This chain uses TRBV10-2 with TRBJ2-2; 11 positions match TRBD2. CDR3 length: 16 residues. Germline CDR1 WSHSY, CDR2 SAAADI. The ends lost 2 bases at V and 8 bases at J; junction bases unmatched: 7. The CDR3 DNA, read in part, is TGCGCCAGCAGTGAGGCCGGGACTAGCGGAAGGGGGGAG. Translation gives CASSEAGTSGRGE. The CDR3 reads in full as CASSEAGTSGRGELFF.

Notes on this clone: The read halts 3 residues ahead of the CDR3 end, with the missing end drawn from the germline J gene. J is TRBJ2-3 and V is TRBV7-3, with 10 bases matching TRBD2. With 5 bases clipped from V and 1 base from J, the junction kept 6 bases outside the gene matches. The CDR3 is made up of 16 amino acids. Germline V lookup: CDR1 SGHTA, CDR2 FQGTGA. The DNA read from the CDR3 is TGTGCCAGCAGCCCCCCCGGACTAGCGGGCACAGATACG. Its translation is CASSPPGLAGTDT. The full CDR3 sequence reads CASSPPGLAGTDTQYF.

Of note for this clone: Read coverage stops 3 residues before the CDR3 terminus; the germline J gene supplies the remainder. The V call is TRBV2, the J call TRBJ1-5; D unresolved. V lost 7 bases and J lost 0, with 7 bases in between. Germline CDR1 reads SNHLY; CDR2 reads FYNNEI. The CDR3 runs 13 residues. The DNA read from the CDR3 is TGTGCCAGCAAGAAGGGTAGCAATCAGCCC. This translates into CASKKGSNQP. The whole CDR3 sequence is CASKKGSNQPQHF.

For this clone: The sequence runs out 3 residues before the end of the CDR3; the remainder is reconstructed from the germline J gene. The chain recombines TRBV19 with TRBJ1-5; TRBD1 aligns across 9 bases. Germline lookup yields CDR1 LNHDA and CDR2 SQIVND (reference sequence). This CDR3 is built from 14 residues. J lost 8 bases, V lost 5 bases, and 7 bases had no gene match. CDR3: CASSSTGGGEPQHF. Partial CDR3 DNA: TGTGCCAGTAGTTCCACAGGGGGCGGGGAGCCC.

A word on this clone: The read stops 3 residues short of the end of the CDR3; the missing end is completed from the germline J gene. The rearrangement uses TRBV5-1 and TRBJ2-7; 8 bases are shared with TRBD2. Germline lookup yields CDR1 SGHRS and CDR2 YFSETQ. The CDR3 runs 15 residues. V lost 4 bases to trimming and J lost 2 bases; unmatched junction nucleotides: 8. The CDR3 sequence: CASSPPTSGPYEQYF. The covered CDR3 bases are TGCGCCAGCAGCCCTCCCACTAGCGGACCCTACGAG.

Notes on this clone: The DNA ends 3 residues before the CDR3 does, and the rest of the CDR3 is filled in from the germline J gene. V usage is TRBV10-3 and J usage is TRBJ1-4; 7 bases align to TRBD1. The V gene's germline CDR1 is ENHRY and CDR2 SYGVKD. Trimming removed 6 bases from V and 4 bases from J; junction bases left unmatched: 8. This CDR3 contains 15 residues. The chain's CDR3 is CAIRDREGVNEKLFF. The DNA read from the CDR3 is TGTGCCATCAGAGACAGGGAGGGAGTTAATGAAAAA.

Concerning this clone itself: The CDR3 goes on 3 residues after the read ends, and that part is filled in from the germline J gene. The chain is built from TRBV2 and TRBJ1-3; no clear D gene. Germline V lookup: CDR1 SNHLY, CDR2 FYNNEI. V lost 4 bases and J lost 0, with 7 bases in between. This CDR3 is built from 14 residues. The CDR3 here is CASSGAYSGNTIYF. The CDR3 bases that were read are TGTGCCAGCAGTGGAGCATACTCTGGAAACACC.

Points on this clone: The read ends 3 residues before the CDR3 terminus; that terminus is restored from the germline J gene. V is TRBV30 and J is TRBJ1-6; TRBD1 aligns across 11 bases. The ends lost 4 bases at V and 7 bases at J; junction bases unmatched: 9. The germline CDR1 and CDR2 sequences are GTSNPN and SVGIG (reference sequence). The CDR3 runs 16 residues. Incomplete CDR3 DNA: TGTGCCTGGAATCCCCGGGACAGGGGGTTCAATTCACCC. As protein: CAWNPRDRGFNSP. Given in full, the CDR3 is CAWNPRDRGFNSPLHF.

Partial CDR3 DNA: TGTGCCAGTAGTCCAATAGCGGCTGATACG. This gives the protein CASSPIAADT. The entire CDR3 protein reads CASSPIAADTQYF. This chain links TRBV19 with TRBJ2-3, with D possibly TRBD2 on 6 matching bases. The CDR3 goes on 3 residues after the read ends, and that part is filled in from the germline J gene. CDR3 size: 13 residues. V was shortened by 5 bases and J by 6 bases, with 12 bases between the two germline ends. Germline V gene lookup returns CDR1 LNHDA and CDR2 SQIVND (reference sequence).

As concerns this clone: The read ends 3 residues shy of where the CDR3 ends; the end is completed using the germline J gene. V is TRBV5-1 and J is TRBJ2-2, with unresolved D. Per the germline V gene, CDR1 is SGHRS and CDR2 is YFSETQ. Deletions cut 0 bases from V and 0 bases from J, with 9 bases between. The CDR3 sequence is 16 residues long. CDR3 amino acids: CASSLGDTANTGELFF. The sequenced CDR3 bases are TGCGCCAGCAGCTTGGGTGACACCGCGAACACCGGGGAG.

As regards this clone: The sequence runs out 3 residues before the end of the CDR3; the remainder is reconstructed from the germline J gene. This chain links TRBV19 with TRBJ2-1, with 9 positions matching TRBD2. Germline V CDR1 and CDR2: LNHDA, SQIVND (reference sequence). This CDR3 has 16 amino acids. The V and J ends lost 1 base and 8 bases, in that order; junction bases with no gene match: 9. The part of the CDR3 DNA that was read is TGTGCCAGTAGTATAGGTGGGCTAGCGGGGCGCGATGAG. It is translated as CASSIGGLAGRDE. The full CDR3 reads CASSIGGLAGRDEQFF.

About this clone: The read ends 3 residues early relative to the CDR3; the germline J gene fills the gap. The chain uses TRBV7-2 and TRBJ1-1, with TRBD1 identical over 7 bases. CDR1 and CDR2 (germline): SGHTA, FQGNSA. This CDR3 comprises 15 residues. Germline trimming cut 2 bases from V and 1 base from J; bases unmatched to any gene: 4. Here the CDR3 reads CASSLRTGKNTEAFF. The sequenced CDR3 bases are TGTGCCAGCAGCTTAAGGACAGGAAAGAACACTGAA.

Notes on this clone: The read ends 3 residues early relative to the CDR3; the germline J gene fills the gap. The rearrangement uses TRBV10-3 and TRBJ2-7; D possibly corresponds to TRBD2 (5 bases). The V and J ends lost 0 bases and 0 bases respectively, with 9 bases between them. Per germline, CDR1 ENHRY and CDR2 SYGVKD. This CDR3 comprises 15 residues. The CDR3 here is CAISESYDYSYEQYF. The covered CDR3 bases are TGTGCCATCAGTGAGTCTTACGACTACTCCTACGAG.

With regard to this clone: From the germline J gene comes the end of the CDR3, since the read stops 3 residues before it. The V call is TRBV12-3 or TRBV12-4, the J call TRBJ2-7, with 14 nucleotides matching TRBD2. V was clipped by 4 bases and J by 5 bases; unmatched bases: 10. The CDR3 has 17 residues. CDR3 bases read: TGTGCCAGCAGTTCAACACCTGGGACTAGCGGGAGCAACGAG. Encoded protein: CASSSTPGTSGSNE. The full CDR3 protein reads CASSSTPGTSGSNEQYF.

In the case of this clone: The CDR3 end lies 3 residues beyond the end of the read and is filled in from the germline J gene. The V and J genes are TRBV10-3 and TRBJ2-7; D might be TRBD1 (6 bases). CDR3 size: 16 residues. With 8 bases removed from V and 3 bases from J, the gap between germline ends came to 23 bases. Germline CDR1 ENHRY, CDR2 SYGVKD. The sequenced part of the CDR3 DNA is TGTGCCATCGGGGACATTAACAACGCCGCGGACTACGAG. Translation: CAIGDINNAADYE. The CDR3, in full, reads CAIGDINNAADYEQYF.

Worth noting for this clone: The read falls 3 residues short of the CDR3 end, and the missing part is taken from the germline J gene. The chain has TRBV5-1 and TRBJ2-5; 11 bases are a match to TRBD1. CDR3 length: 15 amino acids. V gave up 4 bases and J gave up 3 bases; unmatched junction bases: 5. Looked up from germline, CDR1 is SGHRS and CDR2 is YFSETQ. The CDR3 reads CASSNRDRGKETQYF. CDR3 DNA, as far as it was read: TGCGCCAGCAGCAACCGGGACAGGGGGAAAGAGACC.